One sample yielded the 18 T cell receptor beta chains listed below, sequenced in a study of T cells in Graves' hyperthyroidism and ophthalmopathy. Amplified regions were TCR beta CDR3 sequences from RNA transcripts. The HTBI primer set was used in a first-round RT-PCR of the TCR CDR3. TCRdb re-called the multiplex PCR reads through MiXCR, storing one row per CDR3 protein. Of roughly 510,000 distinct CDR3 sequences listed, approximately 49% are singletons. Sequencing was performed on peripheral blood or thyroid tissue (not recorded which). The receptors come from an adult woman with Graves' disease, either hyperthyroidism or ophthalmopathy (not recorded which).

The chain is built from TRBV29-1 and TRBJ1-2; D gene ambiguous. V dropped 1 base and J dropped 4 bases, with 7 bases sitting between them. The germline V gene has CDR1 SQVTM and CDR2 ANQGSEA. The CDR3 consists of 12 residues. CDR3 sequence: CSVEVGVYGYTF. In DNA, the CDR3 is TGCAGCGTTGAAGTGGGAGTCTATGGCTACACCTTC. Supplemented by reference TRBV29-1 and TRBJ1-2, the full variable domain reads SAVISQKPSRDICQRGTSLTIQCQVDSQVTMMFWYRQQPGQSLTLIATANQGSEATYESGFVIDKFPISRPNLTFSTLTVSNMSPEDSSIYLCSVEVGVYGYTFGSGTRLTVV.

The V and J genes are TRBV9 and TRBJ1-1; tentative D call: TRBD1 (6 bases). The V end lost 6 bases, the J end lost 0 bases, and 18 bases lay between the germline ends. CDR3 length: 16 amino acids. The germline V gene encodes CDR1 SGDLS and CDR2 YYNGEE. The CDR3, as DNA: TGTGCCAGCATCCCTCAGTGGGACAAGATGAACACTGAAGCTTTCTTT. Its translation: CASIPQWDKMNTEAFF. Combining the CDR3 with reference TRBV9 and TRBJ1-1 gives the whole variable domain DSGVTQTPKHLITATGQRVTLRCSPRSGDLSVYWYQQSLDQGLQFLIQYYNGEERAKGNILERFSAQQFPDLHSELNLSSLELGDSALYFCASIPQWDKMNTEAFFGQGTRLTVV.

The chain is built from TRBV2 and TRBJ1-2; D might be TRBD1 (5 bases). V lost 6 bases and J 6 bases, leaving 14 bases between the germline ends. The CDR3 loop spans 13 amino acids. Germline V gene sequence: CDR1 SNHLY, CDR2 FYNNEI. CDR3 in amino acids: CASRGRAEDGYTF. The CDR3 nucleotides are TGTGCCAGCAGAGGCAGGGCGGAGGATGGCTACACCTTC.

The chain employs TRBV9 and TRBJ1-6; perhaps TRBD1 as D (5 bases). Germline V gene sequence: CDR1 SGDLS, CDR2 YYNGEE. V dropped 0 bases and J dropped 2 bases, with 6 bases sitting between them. The CDR3 runs to 15 residues. CDR3 bases: TGTGCCAGCAGCGTAGGGGGGACCTATAATTCACCCCTCCACTTT. Its translation is CASSVGGTYNSPLHF.

This clonotype was found many times. The J gene is TRBJ1-2, the V gene TRBV7-3; perhaps TRBD1 as D (6 bases). V lost 5 bases, J lost 3 bases, and 13 bases lay in between. Germline CDR1 reads SGHTA; CDR2 reads FQGTGA. The CDR3 has 14 residues. This CDR3 reads CASSPRGGDYGYTF. CDR3 DNA: TGTGCCAGCAGCCCCAGGGGCGGAGACTATGGCTACACCTTC.

The chain carries TRBV4-1 and TRBJ1-2; no clear D. The ends were cut back, 7 bases at V and 1 base at J, with 13 bases in the middle. The CDR3 consists of 14 residues. Germline loops: CDR1 MGHRA, CDR2 YSYEKL. CDR3: CASNRVGNNYGYTF. For the CDR3, the DNA is TGCGCCAGCAACCGAGTCGGGAATAACTATGGCTACACCTTC.

The V and J genes are TRBV19 and TRBJ1-5; 7 positions match TRBD1. The CDR3 contains 13 residues. The V segment lost 7 bases and the J segment 6 bases; nucleotides outside the gene matches: 6. The germline CDR1 and CDR2 sequences are LNHDA and SQIVND (reference sequence). This chain's CDR3 is CASKGQRGQPQHF. CDR3 nucleotide sequence: TGTGCCAGTAAGGGACAGCGCGGTCAGCCCCAGCATTTT.

The gene calls are TRBV7-6 and TRBJ1-2, with D unresolved. This CDR3 has 14 residues. V lost 5 bases, J lost 8 bases, and 18 bases lay in between. Germline values: CDR1 SGHVS, CDR2 FNYEAQ. CDR3 residues: CASSQGGALGGYTF. In DNA form, the CDR3 reads TGTGCCAGCAGCCAAGGTGGCGCCTTAGGAGGCTACACCTTC.

The V call is TRBV20-1, the J call TRBJ1-1; D perhaps matches TRBD1 (6 bases). Trimming removed 6 bases from V and 4 bases from J, with 12 bases in between. The germline V gene has CDR1 DFQATT and CDR2 SNEGSKA (reference sequence). This CDR3 is built from 12 residues. As DNA, the CDR3 is TGCAGTGCACAGGGATGGGGCACTGAAGCTTTCTTT. Encoded protein: CSAQGWGTEAFF.

This clonotype was observed many times. V gene TRBV5-4 combines with J gene TRBJ2-5; D gene ambiguous. Per germline, CDR1 SGHNT and CDR2 YYREEE (reference sequence). V was pared by 4 bases and J by 0 bases, with 13 bases between. The length of the CDR3 is 15 residues. Here the CDR3 reads CASSPESWYQETQYF. DNA of the CDR3: TGTGCCAGCAGCCCGGAGAGCTGGTACCAAGAGACCCAGTACTTC.

The CDR3 sequence is CASSPRGTSGRLETQYF. CDR3 sequence (DNA): TGTGCCAGCAGTCCCCGGGGGACTAGCGGGAGGTTGGAGACCCAGTACTTC. This chain connects TRBV27 to TRBJ2-5; 15 positions match TRBD2. V lost 5 bases to trimming and J lost 5 bases; unmatched junction nucleotides: 9. CDR3 length equals 17 residues. Germline V CDR1 and CDR2: MNHEY, SMNVEV (reference sequence).

The J gene is TRBJ2-5, the V gene TRBV29-1, with 7 bases that match TRBD2. V shed 2 bases, J shed 5 bases, and the junction held 5 bases outside the gene matches. The CDR3 is made up of 13 amino acids. Germline V gene data show CDR1 as SQVTM and CDR2 as ANQGSEA. The CDR3 here is CSVEIPGGETQYF. In DNA, the CDR3 is TGCAGCGTTGAAATTCCCGGGGGGGAGACCCAGTACTTC.

The table lists this clonotype with many counts. The V call is TRBV25-1, the J call TRBJ2-6; weak D call: TRBD1 (6 bases). This CDR3 is 18 amino acids long. Germline CDR1 and CDR2: MGHDK and SYGVNS. V lost 3 bases and J 0 bases, leaving 15 bases between the germline ends. CDR3 sequence reads: CASSESTGSTSGANVLTF. DNA of the CDR3: TGTGCCAGCAGTGAGAGTACAGGGTCTACCTCTGGGGCCAACGTCCTGACTTTC.

This chain's CDR3 is CASSIAGASTDTQYF. The CDR3 DNA sequence: TGCGCCAGCAGCATCGCGGGGGCTAGCACAGATACGCAGTATTTT. This sequence joins TRBV5-1 and TRBJ2-3; D is perhaps TRBD2 (7 bases). The CDR3 contains 15 residues. V lost 4 bases and J 0 bases, leaving 12 bases between the germline ends. Germline-derived CDR1 and CDR2 are SGHRS and YFSETQ.

The genes are TRBV29-1 and TRBJ2-1; TRBD2 matches at 13 bases. With V trimmed by 5 bases and J by 2 bases, 3 bases remained unmatched. Germline-derived CDR1 and CDR2 are SQVTM and ANQGSEA. CDR3 length equals 15 residues. For the CDR3, the DNA is TGCAGCGTTTGGACTAGCGGGAGAACCTACAATGAGCAGTTCTTC. It specifies CSVWTSGRTYNEQFF.

The V and J genes are TRBV10-3 and TRBJ2-2; 13 nucleotides align to TRBD2. This CDR3 has 15 residues. The V and J ends lost 11 bases and 5 bases, in that order; junction bases with no gene match: 8. CDR1 and CDR2 from the germline V gene are ENHRY and SYGVKD. The CDR3 DNA sequence: TGTGCCGCCCAATTGACTAGCGGGGGGACCGGGGAGCTGTTTTTT. Translation: CAAQLTSGGTGELFF.

On this clonotype: This may stem from a read error, because a much larger clone lies one nucleotide away. This chain connects TRBV4-1 to TRBJ1-1, with D possibly being TRBD1 (5 bases). Trimming took 4 bases from V and 9 from J, leaving 21 bases between them. Per the germline V gene, CDR1 is MGHRA and CDR2 is YSYEKL. The CDR3 is 15 amino acids. CDR3 in DNA: TGCGCCAGCAGCCCAGGTAGGGGCTCGGGTACTAAAGCTTTCTTT. This gives the protein CASSPGRGSGTKAFF.

The V gene is TRBV6-2 or TRBV6-3, the J gene TRBJ1-5; TRBD1 agrees at 8 bases. The CDR3 loop spans 16 amino acids. The V and J ends lost 0 bases and 3 bases, in that order; junction bases with no gene match: 4. In germline, CDR1 is MNHEY, CDR2 SVGEGT. In DNA, the CDR3 is TGTGCCAGCAGTTACTCCGGGACAGGACTCAATCAGCCCCAGCATTTT. Translated: CASSYSGTGLNQPQHF.